This T cell receptor (beta chain) comes out of a study of blood T cell repertoires in COVID-19. Study summary: Italy, Spain and the United States were the sources of the convalescent and acute COVID-19 samples. T cells, B-cell-depleted T cells, or PBMCs supplied cDNA or gDNA.

Authors' analysis steps: By means of reference gene primer amplification, nucleated cell counts were estimated. Some clones are missing from TCRdb's copy, which holds only in-frame ones; the method was immunoSEQ multiplex PCR. Clonal size and the V and J genes are those of that table, whereas D and trimming came from the DNA. The table includes roughly 250,000 clones, approximately 87% detected once. This clone came up once. Trimming removed 6 bases from V and 4 bases from J; junction bases left unmatched: 6. Germline CDR1 reads LNHDA; CDR2 reads SQIVND (reference sequence). This CDR3 region has 14 residues.

This TCR was sampled from a woman in her 30s with COVID-19, enrolled during active disease. What was sequenced was peripheral blood. The chain links TRBV19 to TRBJ2-5; 9 nucleotides align to TRBD1. The DNA for the CDR3 is TGTGCCAGTAGCCCCCGACAGGGGGGAGAGACCCAGTACTTC. It translates to CASSPRQGGETQYF.